The 5 T cell receptor beta chains in this list originate from one sample, sequenced in a study of siplizumab effects on memory and regulatory T cells. The repertoire was sequenced with immunoSEQ multiplex PCR; TCRdb's copy has only in-frame clones and lacks some. This sample has 70,000 to 95,000 clones, with 80% to 95% found just once. The sample taken for sequencing was CD8+ T cells sorted from blood. The receptors come from a human donor in good health.

The chain uses TRBV7-9 and TRBJ2-5; weak D call: TRBD1 (7 bases). CDR3 length: 16 amino acids. The germline gives CDR1 SEHNR, CDR2 FQNEAQ (reference sequence). V was pared by 5 bases and J by 1 base, with 17 bases between. The CDR3 loop reads CASSRGTANPQETQYF. The CDR3 region has the DNA TGTGCCAGCAGCCGCGGGACAGCGAACCCCCAAGAGACCCAGTACTTC. Looking up the rest from reference TRBV7-9 and TRBJ2-5 gives the full variable domain: DTGVSQNPRHKITKRGQNVTFRCDPISEHNRLYWYRQTLGQGPEFLTYFQNEAQLEKSRLLSDRFSAERPKGSFSTLEIQRTEQGDSAMYLCASSRGTANPQETQYFGPGTRLLVL.

Regarding this clone: This sample also contains other DNA sequences that code for the same CDR3. The V and J genes are TRBV5-6 and TRBJ2-7; 10 bases line up with TRBD1. V shed 5 bases, J shed 4 bases, and the junction held 6 bases outside the gene matches. Germline values: CDR1 SGHDT, CDR2 YYEEEE. The CDR3 is 14 amino acids. The CDR3 is CASSPGQGSYEQYF. The CDR3 region has the DNA TGTGCCAGCAGTCCGGGACAGGGGAGTTACGAGCAGTACTTC.

The V and J genes are TRBV7-3 and TRBJ2-3, with D perhaps matching TRBD1 (7 bases). Germline V CDR1 and CDR2: SGHTA, FQGTGA. V was shortened by 1 base and J by 0 bases, with 20 bases between the two germline ends. This CDR3 spans 19 amino acids. CDR3 coding DNA: TGTGCCAGCAGCTTAATGGGGGGACAGTTTACCTATAGCACAGATACGCAGTATTTT. Translating it yields CASSLMGGQFTYSTDTQYF.

This clone occurred once. The gene calls are TRBV30 and TRBJ1-5; D is perhaps TRBD1 (5 bases). CDR1 and CDR2 (germline): GTSNPN, SVGIG (reference sequence). V lost 5 bases, J lost 7 bases, and 18 bases lay in between. This CDR3 is built from 14 residues. The CDR3, as DNA: TGTGCCTGGGAGCCGGGAACAGGATCCCAGCCCCAGCATTTT. It yields the protein CAWEPGTGSQPQHF.

The chain uses TRBV7-2 and TRBJ2-7, with D perhaps TRBD2 (6 bases). V was trimmed by 4 bases and J by 3 bases, leaving 13 bases between them. This CDR3 has 14 amino acids. Per germline, CDR1 SGHTA and CDR2 FQGNSA. The CDR3 bases are TGTGCCAGCAGCTGGACGGGGGATTTCTACGAGCAGTACTTC. It yields the protein CASSWTGDFYEQYF.